This T cell receptor (beta chain) was identified in a study of T cell repertoires in cytomegalovirus infection. CDR1 is SGHTA and CDR2 is FQGNSA in the germline V gene. After removal of 4 bases from V and 5 bases from J, the junction contained 1 base not matched to a gene. The CDR3 runs to 12 residues. TCRdb independently ran MiXCR on the reads; one entry per CDR3 protein. This sample yields about 570,000 distinct CDR3 sequences, of which 40% are seen a single time; more than 40% belongs to the top ten. Study-wide points: Dominating the ex vivo response were TCR beta clonotypes that were CMV-specific and HLA-C-restricted.

This clonotype was counted at least ten times. Its antigen is unidentified. This sequence originates from a human donor in good health (CMV status not recorded). Some clones in this sample may be carry-over from other donors' samples. This chain joins TRBV7-2 and TRBJ1-2; 7 bases are a match to TRBD1. The specimen was cultured PBMCs, collected from culture after CMV antigen stimulation. The CDR3 DNA reads as TGTGCCAGCAGCTCACAGGGGTATGGCTACACCTTC. This encodes CASSSQGYGYTF.